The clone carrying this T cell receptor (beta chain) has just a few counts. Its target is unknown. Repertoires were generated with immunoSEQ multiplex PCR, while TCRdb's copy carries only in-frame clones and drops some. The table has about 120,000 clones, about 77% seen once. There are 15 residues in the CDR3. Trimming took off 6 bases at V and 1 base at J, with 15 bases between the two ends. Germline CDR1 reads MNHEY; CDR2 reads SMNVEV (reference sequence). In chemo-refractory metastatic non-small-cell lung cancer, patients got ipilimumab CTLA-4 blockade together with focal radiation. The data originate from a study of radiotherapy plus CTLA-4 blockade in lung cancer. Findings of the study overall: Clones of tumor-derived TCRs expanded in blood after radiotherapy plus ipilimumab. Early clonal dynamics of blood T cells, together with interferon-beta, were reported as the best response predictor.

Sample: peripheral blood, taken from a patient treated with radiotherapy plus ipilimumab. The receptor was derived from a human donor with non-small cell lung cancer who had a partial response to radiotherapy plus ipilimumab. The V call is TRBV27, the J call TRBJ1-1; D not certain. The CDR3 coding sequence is TGTGCCAGCAGGCCGCTAGGGAGGGAGAACACTGAAGCTTTCTTT. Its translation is CASRPLGRENTEAFF.